The 5 T cell receptor beta chains reported below all come from one sample, sequenced in a study of T cell repertoires in cytomegalovirus infection. TCRdb passed the reads through MiXCR, listing each CDR3 protein once. The table lists some 920,000 distinct CDR3 sequences, 30% to 40% of them singletons, with roughly 12% in the top ten. These TCRs' antigens remain unknown. The sequences come from cultured CD8+ T cells from PBMCs, collected from culture after CMV antigen stimulation. The receptor source for this set is a human donor in good health (CMV status not recorded). Some clones in this sample may be carry-over from other donors' samples.

This clonotype was picked up a small number of times. The V and J genes are TRBV5-4 and TRBJ2-1; D is undetermined. The CDR3 is 13 amino acids. V was clipped by 1 base and J by 4 bases, with 6 bases between them. Germline values: CDR1 SGHNT, CDR2 YYREEE (reference sequence). The CDR3 region has the DNA TGTGCCAGCAGCTTGATATATTACAATGAGCAGTTCTTC. Translating gives CASSLIYYNEQFF.

V gene TRBV27 combines with J gene TRBJ2-7; D is perhaps TRBD1 or TRBD2 (5 bases each). V was trimmed by 7 bases and J by 5 bases, leaving 15 bases between them. Germline V CDR1 and CDR2: MNHEY, SMNVEV (reference sequence). CDR3 size: 13 residues. The chain's CDR3 is CASTPLEGNEQYF. CDR3 bases: TGTGCCAGCACCCCCCTTGAGGGGAACGAGCAGTACTTC.

The sample holds a few counts of this clonotype. The chain links TRBV5-4 to TRBJ2-5; maybe TRBD2 (7 bases). The V end lost 5 bases, the J end lost 0 bases, and 14 bases lay between the germline ends. The CDR3 spans 15 residues. From germline, CDR1 is SGHNT and CDR2 YYREEE (reference sequence). CDR3 region: CASSLGGLNQETQYF. The DNA for the CDR3 is TGTGCCAGCAGTCTAGGGGGACTAAACCAAGAGACCCAGTACTTC.

This clonotype occurred a few times. This rearrangement joins TRBV28 to TRBJ2-7; 8 nucleotides match TRBD1. The CDR3 is 14 residues long. With V trimmed by 5 bases and J by 3 bases, 6 bases remained unmatched. The germline V gene encodes CDR1 MDHEN and CDR2 SYDVKM. The CDR3 nucleotides are TGTGCCAGCAGTAACGACAGGGGCGACTACGAGCAGTACTTC. This sequence encodes CASSNDRGDYEQYF.

The V and J genes are TRBV27 and TRBJ2-7, with D possibly matching TRBD1 (6 bases). V lost 3 bases and J 3 bases, leaving 12 bases between the germline ends. Germline V gene sequence: CDR1 MNHEY, CDR2 SMNVEV (reference sequence). This CDR3 is 14 amino acids long. Written as DNA, the CDR3 is TGTGCCAGCAGTTTCGGGACACCTATCTACGAGCAGTACTTC. Translation: CASSFGTPIYEQYF.